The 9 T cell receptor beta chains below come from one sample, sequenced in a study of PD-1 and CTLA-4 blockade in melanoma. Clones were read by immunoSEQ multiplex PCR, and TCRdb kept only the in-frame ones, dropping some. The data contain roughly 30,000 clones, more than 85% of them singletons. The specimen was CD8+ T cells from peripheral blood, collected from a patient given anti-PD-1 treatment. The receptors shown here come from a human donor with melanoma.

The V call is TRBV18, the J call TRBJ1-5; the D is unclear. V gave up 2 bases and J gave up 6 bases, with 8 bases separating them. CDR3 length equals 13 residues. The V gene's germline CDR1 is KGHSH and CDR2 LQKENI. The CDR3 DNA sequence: TGTGCCAGCTCACCAGAGCCTGTTCAGCCCCAGCATTTT. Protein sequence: CASSPEPVQPQHF.

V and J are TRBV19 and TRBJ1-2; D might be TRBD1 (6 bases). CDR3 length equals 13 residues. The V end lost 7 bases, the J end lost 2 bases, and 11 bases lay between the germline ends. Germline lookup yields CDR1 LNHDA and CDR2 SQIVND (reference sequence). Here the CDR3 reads CASTLQGNYGYTF. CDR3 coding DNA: TGTGCCAGTACCCTCCAGGGGAACTATGGCTACACCTTC.

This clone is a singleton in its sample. The CDR3 region has the DNA TGTGCCAGTAGTACCTCTTCCGCGACCTCCTACGAGCAGTACTTC. Amino acids: CASSTSSATSYEQYF. The chain couples TRBV19 to TRBJ2-7; D gene uncertain. The CDR3 sequence is 15 residues long. Germline CDR1 reads LNHDA; CDR2 reads SQIVND (reference sequence). Deletions cut 4 bases from V and 0 bases from J, with 13 bases between.

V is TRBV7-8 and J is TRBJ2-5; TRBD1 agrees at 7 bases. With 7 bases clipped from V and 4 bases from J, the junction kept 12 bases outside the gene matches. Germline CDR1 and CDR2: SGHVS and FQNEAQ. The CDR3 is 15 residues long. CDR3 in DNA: TGTGCCAGCACCATGCACAGGGGTCCCTCAGAGACCCAGTACTTC. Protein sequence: CASTMHRGPSETQYF.

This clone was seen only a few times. CDR3: CASSLGDTGELFF. DNA for the CDR3: TGCGCCAGCAGCTTGGGAGACACCGGGGAGCTGTTTTTT. This chain links TRBV5-1 with TRBJ2-2; D is uncertain. V was pared by 0 bases and J by 3 bases, with 3 bases between. CDR1 is SGHRS and CDR2 is YFSETQ in the germline V gene. CDR3 size: 13 residues. The full variable domain, in which reference TRBV5-1 and TRBJ2-2 provide the parts outside the CDR3, is KAGVTQTPRYLIKTRGQQVTLSCSPISGHRSVSWYQQTPGQGLQFLFEYFSETQRNKGNFPGRFSGRQFSNSRSEMNVSTLELGDSALYLCASSLGDTGELFFGEGSRLTVL.

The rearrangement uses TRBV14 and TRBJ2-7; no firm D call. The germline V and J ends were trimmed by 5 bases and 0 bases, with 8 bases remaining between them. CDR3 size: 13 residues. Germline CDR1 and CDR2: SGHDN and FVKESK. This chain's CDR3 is CASSTLTSYEQYF. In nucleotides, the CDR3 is TGTGCCAGCAGCACCTTAACCTCCTACGAGCAGTACTTC.

The DNA for the CDR3 is TGTGCCAGCAGCTTATTCGGGGGGGCAGACACCGGGGAGCTGTTTTTT. Residues: CASSLFGGADTGELFF. This chain links TRBV7-6 with TRBJ2-2, with 8 nucleotides matching TRBD2. The junction had 5 bases not matched to a gene; V was cut back by 2 bases and J by 3 bases. The CDR3 sequence is 16 residues long. The V gene's germline CDR1 is SGHVS and CDR2 FNYEAQ. Supplemented by reference TRBV7-6 and TRBJ2-2, the full variable domain reads GAGVSQSPRYKVTKRGQDVALRCDPISGHVSLYWYRQALGQGPEFLTYFNYEAQQDKSGLPNDRFSAERPEGSISTLTIQRTEQRDSAMYRCASSLFGGADTGELFFGEGSRLTVL.

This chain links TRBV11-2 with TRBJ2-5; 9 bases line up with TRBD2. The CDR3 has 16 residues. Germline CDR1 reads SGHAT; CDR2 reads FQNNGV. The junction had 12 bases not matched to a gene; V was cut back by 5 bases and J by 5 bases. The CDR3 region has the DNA TGTGCCAGCAGCACGATACTAGCGGGCAAAGCGGAGACCCAGTACTTC. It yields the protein CASSTILAGKAETQYF.

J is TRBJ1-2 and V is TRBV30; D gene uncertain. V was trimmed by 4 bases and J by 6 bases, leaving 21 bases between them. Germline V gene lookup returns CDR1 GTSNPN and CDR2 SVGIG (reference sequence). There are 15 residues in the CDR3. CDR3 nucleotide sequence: TGTGCCTGGAATACGGGTCTAAGACAAAAGGATGGCTACACCTTC. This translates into CAWNTGLRQKDGYTF. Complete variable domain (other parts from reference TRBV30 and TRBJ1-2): SQTIHQWPATLVQPVGSPLSLECTVEGTSNPNLYWYRQAAGRGLQLLFYSVGIGQISSEVPQNLSASRPQDRQFILSSKKLLLSDSGFYLCAWNTGLRQKDGYTFGSGTRLTVV.